These 28 T cell receptor beta chains came from one sample sequenced in a study of beta chain features in type 1 diabetes. Expressed TCRB transcripts were sequenced because the entire RNA isolate underwent reverse transcription. TCRdb's table, derived via immunoSEQ multiplex PCR, lists solely in-frame clones and lacks some. The sample includes approximately 90,000 clones, under 35% seen only once; the top ten take over 0.35%. Sequencing was carried out using stem cell memory CD4+ T cells from blood. The receptors were sampled from a woman aged 18-29 years in good health.

The chain employs TRBV28 and TRBJ1-2; D is ambiguous. Germline CDR1 and CDR2: MDHEN and SYDVKM. Trimming pared 4 bases from V and 8 bases from J, leaving 11 bases between. CDR3 length: 12 amino acids. The CDR3 DNA is TGTGCCAGCAGTTCTTCTGTCTACGGCTACACCTTC. This translates into CASSSSVYGYTF.

A few counts support this clone. The V gene is TRBV10-3, the J gene TRBJ1-4; D is perhaps TRBD1 (6 bases). V was trimmed by 6 bases and J by 3 bases, leaving 11 bases between them. Germline CDR1 ENHRY, CDR2 SYGVKD. This CDR3 spans 14 amino acids. This chain's CDR3 is CAISAGEANEKLFF. The DNA for the CDR3 is TGTGCCATCAGCGCAGGGGAAGCTAATGAAAAACTGTTTTTT.

This rearrangement joins TRBV5-1 to TRBJ2-1; 9 positions agree with TRBD1. The CDR3 spans 14 residues. Germline loops: CDR1 SGHRS, CDR2 YFSETQ. Trimming removed 5 bases from V and 8 bases from J; junction bases left unmatched: 8. The CDR3 protein is CASSSGTGFHEQFF. Written as DNA, the CDR3 is TGCGCCAGCAGTTCCGGGACAGGGTTCCATGAGCAGTTCTTC.

This chain links TRBV6-1 with TRBJ1-2, with 7 bases lining up with TRBD1. CDR1 MNHNS and CDR2 SASEGT come from the germline V gene. V was pared by 6 bases and J by 7 bases, with 11 bases of the junction left unmatched. The CDR3 sequence is 14 residues long. CDR3 region: CASSSTGTAGGYTF. CDR3 nucleotides: TGTGCCAGCAGCTCCACCGGGACAGCGGGTGGCTACACCTTC.

This clone was picked up a small number of times. The J gene is TRBJ1-6, the V gene TRBV7-2, with D possibly TRBD1 on 5 matching bases. Germline CDR1 and CDR2: SGHTA and FQGNSA. This CDR3 comprises 15 residues. Trimming removed 0 bases at V and 7 bases at J, with 10 bases between. The CDR3 bases are TGTGCCAGCAGCTTAGCCAGGGAAGGCAATTCACCCCTCCACTTT. Its translation: CASSLAREGNSPLHF. Looking up the rest from reference TRBV7-2 and TRBJ1-6 gives the full variable domain: GAGVSQSPSNKVTEKGKDVELRCDPISGHTALYWYRQSLGQGLEFLIYFQGNSAPDKSGLPSDRFSAERTGGSVSTLTIQRTQQEDSAVYLCASSLAREGNSPLHFGNGTRLTVT.

This clone was recorded many times. CDR3 amino acids: CASTNTGELFF. The CDR3 DNA is TGTGCCAGTACGAACACCGGGGAGCTGTTTTTT. This rearrangement joins TRBV7-2 to TRBJ2-2; D remains unclear. Germline lookup yields CDR1 SGHTA and CDR2 FQGNSA. The V end was cut by 9 bases, the J end by 0 bases, with 2 bases between. The CDR3 contains 11 residues.

The CDR3 is CASSLDPGADTQYF. The DNA of the CDR3 is TGTGCCAGCAGCTTAGATCCAGGGGCAGATACGCAGTATTTT. J is TRBJ2-3 and V is TRBV7-9; maybe TRBD1 (6 bases). V lost 1 base and J 4 bases, leaving 9 bases between the germline ends. The CDR3 is 14 amino acids. CDR1 and CDR2 (germline): SEHNR, FQNEAQ (reference sequence).

The rearrangement joins TRBV25-1 to TRBJ1-6; 7 nucleotides match TRBD1. This CDR3 has 12 residues. Trimming took 7 bases from V and 7 from J; bases not matched to a gene: 1. The germline CDR1 and CDR2 sequences are MGHDK and SYGVNS. CDR3 DNA sequence: TGTGCCAGCAAGGACAGGAATTCACCCCTCCACTTT. This sequence encodes CASKDRNSPLHF.

This chain connects TRBV30 to TRBJ2-1, with D hard to call. The CDR3 totals 13 residues. Germline V gene lookup returns CDR1 GTSNPN and CDR2 SVGIG (reference sequence). Trimming cost V 1 base and J 9 bases, with 13 bases left between them. The CDR3 sequence is CAWSASRSGEQFF. The CDR3 DNA reads TGTGCCTGGAGTGCTTCGAGGTCTGGTGAGCAGTTCTTC.

This chain connects TRBV7-9 to TRBJ2-7; 8 nucleotides line up with TRBD1. With V trimmed by 1 base and J by 6 bases, 8 bases remained unmatched. CDR3 length: 15 residues. The V gene's germline CDR1 is SEHNR and CDR2 FQNEAQ (reference sequence). CDR3 DNA sequence: TGTGCCAGCAGCTTAGAAAGTGACAGGGGTAGCGAGCAGTACTTC. This codes for CASSLESDRGSEQYF.

Note on this clone: Other DNA sequences of this sample code for an identical CDR3. The chain carries TRBV11-1 and TRBJ2-1; D remains ambiguous. There are 13 residues in the CDR3. V lost 1 base, J lost 5 bases, and 6 bases lay in between. Germline lookup yields CDR1 SGHAT and CDR2 FQDESV (reference sequence). DNA of the CDR3: TGTGCCAGCAGCTTAGGTCAAAACAATGAGCAGTTCTTC. Amino acid sequence: CASSLGQNNEQFF.

The chain joins TRBV4-3 to TRBJ1-2, with a possible D match to TRBD1 (6 bases). The CDR3 length is 16 residues. With 0 bases removed from V and 4 bases from J, the gap between germline ends came to 15 bases. Per germline, CDR1 LGHNA and CDR2 YSLEER. The CDR3 sequence is CASSQDFDRTIYGYTF. The CDR3, as DNA: TGCGCCAGCAGCCAAGATTTCGACAGGACAATCTATGGCTACACCTTC.

In this sample, this clone turned up a few times. The V and J genes are TRBV4-2 and TRBJ2-3, with D possibly being TRBD2 (6 bases). CDR1 and CDR2 from the germline V gene are LGHNA and YNFKEQ. CDR3 size: 15 residues. Trimming stripped 3 bases from V and 4 bases from J, with 14 bases between. The CDR3 sequence is CASSHASGDSDTQYF. CDR3 in DNA: TGTGCCAGCAGCCATGCGTCCGGGGACTCAGATACGCAGTATTTT.

This clone came up a few times. The chain joins TRBV2 to TRBJ2-5; the match to TRBD2 covers 12 bases. V shed 3 bases, J shed 7 bases, and the junction held 6 bases outside the gene matches. Germline V gene sequence: CDR1 SNHLY, CDR2 FYNNEI. The CDR3 is 15 amino acids. The CDR3 DNA reads TGTGCCAGCAGTGAGGCTAGCGGGGGGGCTGGGACCCAGTACTTC. It yields the protein CASSEASGGAGTQYF.

The chain couples TRBV2 to TRBJ1-6; unclear D gene. The CDR3 consists of 14 residues. Germline values: CDR1 SNHLY, CDR2 FYNNEI. V lost 6 bases, J lost 0 bases, and 6 bases lay in between. CDR3 DNA sequence: TGTGCCAGCAGATGGAGCTCCTATAATTCACCCCTCCACTTT. This gives the protein CASRWSSYNSPLHF.

This chain uses TRBV7-9 with TRBJ1-2; 9 bases line up with TRBD1. Germline V gene data show CDR1 as SEHNR and CDR2 as FQNEAQ (reference sequence). CDR3 length equals 13 residues. Losses at the gene ends were 6 bases for V and 8 bases for J; bases not matched to a gene: 7. In DNA, the CDR3 is TGTGCCAGCAGTCCGGGACAGGGATACGGCTACACCTTC. Translated: CASSPGQGYGYTF.

This clone has more than one count but fewer than ten. V gene TRBV6-5 combines with J gene TRBJ1-5, with D maybe TRBD1 (5 bases). V lost 0 bases, J lost 3 bases, and 12 bases lay in between. Looked up from germline, CDR1 is MNHEY and CDR2 is SVGAGI. The length of the CDR3 is 16 residues. The CDR3 sequence: CASSYSGQGDNQPQHF. In DNA form, the CDR3 reads TGTGCCAGCAGTTACTCTGGGCAGGGCGACAATCAGCCCCAGCATTTT.

This clone was picked up a small number of times. The chain recombines TRBV20-1 with TRBJ2-1; perhaps TRBD1 as D (5 bases). V shed 6 bases and J shed 10 bases, with 10 bases lying between them. Germline V gene lookup returns CDR1 DFQATT and CDR2 SNEGSKA (reference sequence). The CDR3 has 10 amino acids. This chain's CDR3 is CSALRQEQFF. The CDR3 DNA reads as TGCAGTGCCCTCAGACAGGAGCAGTTCTTC.

This rearrangement joins TRBV7-2 to TRBJ2-3, with TRBD2 matching 12 bases. Germline assignment: CDR1 SGHTA and CDR2 FQGNSA. The CDR3 is 15 residues long. J lost 4 bases, V lost 5 bases, and 4 bases had no gene match. The CDR3 spells CASSPPSGGADTQYF. The CDR3 nucleotides are TGTGCCAGCAGCCCCCCTAGCGGGGGGGCAGATACGCAGTATTTT.

The table lists this clone with a few counts. The chain couples TRBV19 to TRBJ2-7; D is perhaps TRBD1 (5 bases). V was clipped by 9 bases and J by 0 bases, with 15 bases between them. Germline V CDR1 and CDR2: LNHDA, SQIVND (reference sequence). The CDR3 totals 14 residues. CDR3 bases: TGTGCCAGAGCAGGGAACAGGTTCTCCTACGAGCAGTACTTC. Its translation: CARAGNRFSYEQYF.

DNA for the CDR3: TGCGCCAGCAGCCCCGGACTCCAAGAGACCCAGTACTTC. Amino acids: CASSPGLQETQYF. V is TRBV4-1 and J is TRBJ2-5; TRBD2 is a possible D gene (5 bases). V lost 4 bases and J 1 base, leaving 7 bases between the germline ends. The CDR3 length is 13 residues. Germline V lookup: CDR1 MGHRA, CDR2 YSYEKL.

This chain links TRBV7-9 with TRBJ2-7; the D is unclear. Looked up from germline, CDR1 is SEHNR and CDR2 is FQNEAQ (reference sequence). The CDR3 spans 13 residues. Trimming stripped 2 bases from V and 1 base from J, with 6 bases between. This CDR3 is CASSLRRSYEQYF. DNA for the CDR3: TGTGCCAGCAGCTTACGTCGGTCCTACGAGCAGTACTTC.

The chain joins TRBV19 to TRBJ1-6; 10 bases are a match to TRBD1. CDR1 and CDR2 (germline): LNHDA, SQIVND (reference sequence). This CDR3 is built from 17 residues. With 5 bases clipped from V and 0 bases from J, the junction kept 4 bases outside the gene matches. This CDR3 reads CASSVGQGISYNSPLHF. Written as DNA, the CDR3 is TGTGCCAGTAGTGTGGGACAGGGGATCTCCTATAATTCACCCCTCCACTTT.

This chain links TRBV29-1 with TRBJ2-3; TRBD2 is a possible D gene (6 bases). V lost 4 bases, J lost 0 bases, and 11 bases lay in between. Looked up from germline, CDR1 is SQVTM and CDR2 is ANQGSEA. This CDR3 is 14 amino acids long. As DNA, the CDR3 is TGCAGCGTTGCGCCTAGCGTAAGCACAGATACGCAGTATTTT. This encodes CSVAPSVSTDTQYF.

This clone was seen a few times. This chain links TRBV6-6 with TRBJ1-2; 7 bases map to TRBD1. The length of the CDR3 is 14 residues. Germline-derived CDR1 and CDR2 are MNHNY and SVGAGI (reference sequence). After removal of 5 bases from V and 7 bases from J, the junction contained 10 bases not matched to a gene. CDR3 sequence (DNA): TGTGCCAGCAGTCGAATCCGGGACAGCTTTGGCTACACCTTC. Residues: CASSRIRDSFGYTF.

This clone came up a few times. For the CDR3, the DNA is TGTGCCAGCAGCTCCGACAGGGGTGAAAAACTGTTTTTT. Its protein product is CASSSDRGEKLFF. V is TRBV7-2 and J is TRBJ1-4, with 8 bases that match TRBD1. The junction had 2 bases not matched to a gene; V was cut back by 4 bases and J by 7 bases. This CDR3 contains 13 residues. The germline V gene has CDR1 SGHTA and CDR2 FQGNSA.

The J gene is TRBJ2-7, the V gene TRBV11-2, with a tentative D call TRBD2 (5 bases). The germline V gene encodes CDR1 SGHAT and CDR2 FQNNGV. The V end lost 2 bases, the J end lost 3 bases, and 17 bases lay between the germline ends. The CDR3 runs 16 residues. CDR3 coding DNA: TGTGCCAGCAGCTTAAATAGAGCGGTCCCAGACTACGAGCAGTACTTC. Its translation is CASSLNRAVPDYEQYF.

V is TRBV7-3 and J is TRBJ2-1; 10 bases map to TRBD1. The CDR3 has 17 amino acids. Germline CDR1 and CDR2: SGHTA and FQGTGA. V was pared by 1 base and J by 5 bases, with 8 bases of the junction left unmatched. The CDR3 nucleotides read TGTGCCAGCAGCTTAAAAGCCGGGACAGGGGTGAACAATGAGCAGTTCTTC. Amino acids: CASSLKAGTGVNNEQFF.